These T cell receptor beta chains were read from a single sample in a study of OX40 agonist ivuxolimab in advanced cancers. Repertoires were generated with immunoSEQ multiplex PCR, while TCRdb's copy carries only in-frame clones and drops some. Of roughly 60,000 clones detected, 70% to 90% appear once; the ten largest clones hold around 3.6%. Sample: CD4+ or CD8+ T cells sorted from blood, taken in a trial of the OX40 agonist ivuxolimab. The receptor set was obtained from an adult with an advanced solid tumor such as melanoma, head and neck, liver or kidney cancer. The CDR3 runs from the conserved cysteine through the conserved F or W. The D gene is left open where the match is weak. Clone size appears in some rows only: once, few, many, or a class for an expanded clone.

d_gene,v_gene,abundance,j_gene,CDR3nt,CDR3aa
TRBD1,TRBV30,few,TRBJ1-2,TGTGCCTGGAGCCGGGACAGGGGTTATGGTTATGGCTACACCTTC,CAWSRDRGYGYGYTF
NA,TRBV19,NA,TRBJ2-3,TGTGCCACTAATGGGCAGACCACAGATACGCAGTATTTT,CATNGQTTDTQYF
NA,TRBV11-2,NA,TRBJ1-1,TGTGCCAGCAGCCCTCCAGCCCCATCTAGTGCTTTCTTT,CASSPPAPSSAFF
TRBD1,TRBV30,NA,TRBJ2-7,TGTGCCTGGACCGAAGGGACAGGAGACTACGAGCAGTACTTC,CAWTEGTGDYEQYF
TRBD2,TRBV28,NA,TRBJ2-3,TGTGCCAGCAACAATCGGGGGGGGTCGGATACGCAGTATTTT,CASNNRGGSDTQYF
NA,TRBV7-9,NA,TRBJ2-2,TGTGCCAGCAGCTTGACGGAAACCGGGGAGCTGTTTTTT,CASSLTETGELFF
TRBD1,TRBV6-1,NA,TRBJ1-4,TGTGCCAGCAGTCCCGGGACAGCTAATGAAAAACTGTTTTTT,CASSPGTANEKLFF
NA,TRBV6-4,few,TRBJ2-3,TGTGCCAGCAGCCGGGAGTTCGTTATAGGTACAGCAGATACGCAGTATTTT,CASSREFVIGTADTQYF
NA,TRBV5-4,NA,TRBJ2-1,TGTGCCAGCAGTATTCAAACAGGGTCCAATGAGCAGTTCTTC,CASSIQTGSNEQFF
TRBD1,TRBV4-2,NA,TRBJ1-4,TGTGCCAGCAGCCTGACAGGGGGCGAGAATGAAAAACTGTTTTTT,CASSLTGGENEKLFF
NA,TRBV5-6,NA,TRBJ1-1,TGTGCCAGCACTCAAAACGGTCGCAGAGAGAACACTGAAGCTTTCTTT,CASTQNGRRENTEAFF
TRBD1,TRBV2,few,TRBJ1-6,TGTGCCAGCAGTGTAAGGGGGCGAAATTCACCCCTCCACTTT,CASSVRGRNSPLHF
NA,TRBV10-3,NA,TRBJ1-6,TGTGCCATCAGGGGAAAAGATAATTCACCCCTCCACTTT,CAIRGKDNSPLHF
NA,TRBV7-2,NA,TRBJ2-5,TGTGCCAGCAGCTCAGGGGTCCAAGAGACCCAGTACTTC,CASSSGVQETQYF
NA,TRBV25-1,NA,TRBJ1-1,TGTGCCACTAGTCCCGTCGGGGCTGCGGAAGCTTTCTTT,CATSPVGAAEAFF
NA,TRBV19,NA,TRBJ1-2,TGTGCCAGTAGTCCCCGACAGCTCCGAATCAGCTACACCTTC,CASSPRQLRISYTF
NA,TRBV18,NA,TRBJ2-3,TGTGCCAGCTCACCACGAGACGGCACAGATACGCAGTATTTT,CASSPRDGTDTQYF
TRBD1,TRBV7-9,NA,TRBJ2-1,TGTGCCAGCAGCTCGACCGGGACAGGGGGCAATGAGCAGTTCTTC,CASSSTGTGGNEQFF
NA,TRBV18,NA,TRBJ2-2,TGTGCCAGCTCCCCGAGGACAGAATACACCGGGGAGCTGTTTTTT,CASSPRTEYTGELFF
TRBD1,TRBV6-5,NA,TRBJ2-7,TGTGCCAGCAGTTTCCGGGACAGGGGCTCCTACGAGCAGTACTTC,CASSFRDRGSYEQYF
NA,TRBV6-6,NA,TRBJ1-5,TGTGCCAGTCAGGGGCCCGATCAGCCCCAGCATTTT,CASQGPDQPQHF
NA,TRBV5-4,NA,TRBJ2-7,TGTGCCAGCAGCTACCGGGACGGCTCCTACGAGCAGTACTTC,CASSYRDGSYEQYF
NA,TRBV15,NA,TRBJ1-6,TGTGCCACCAGCGGGGTGAAGGGGTTAAATTCACCCCTCCACTTT,CATSGVKGLNSPLHF
NA,TRBV15,few,TRBJ1-1,TGTGCCACCAGCAGAGGGGACACTGCGAACACTGAAGCTTTCTTT,CATSRGDTANTEAFF
TRBD1,TRBV9,NA,TRBJ1-3,TGTGCCAGCAGCGCACGACAGGGAAGTGAAAACACCATATATTTT,CASSARQGSENTIYF
NA,TRBV2,NA,TRBJ1-6,TGTGCCAGCATCCCCGGCGCAGGAATGGGTTCACCCCTCCACTTT,CASIPGAGMGSPLHF
TRBD2,TRBV7-3,once,TRBJ2-1,TGTGCCAGCAGCCTCGGGACTAGCGGGGTCAATGAGCAGTTCTTC,CASSLGTSGVNEQFF
NA,TRBV30,NA,TRBJ1-1,TGTGCCTGGAGTTCGAACTTGAACACTGAAGCTTTCTTT,CAWSSNLNTEAFF
NA,TRBV7-9,NA,TRBJ2-5,TGTGCCAGCAGCTTAGGTTCGTGGGAGACCCAGTACTTC,CASSLGSWETQYF